Listed below are T cell receptor beta chains from one sample, sequenced in a study of OX40 agonist ivuxolimab in advanced cancers. Clones were read by immunoSEQ multiplex PCR, and TCRdb kept only the in-frame ones, dropping some. The data hold some 76,000 clones, with over 70% observed a single time. Sequencing was performed on CD4+ or CD8+ T cells sorted from blood, taken in a trial of the OX40 agonist ivuxolimab. The source of these receptors is an adult with an advanced solid tumor such as melanoma, head and neck, liver or kidney cancer. CDR3s include the opening cysteine and the closing phenylalanine or tryptophan. The order of the fields is CDR3 DNA, CDR3 protein, V gene, clone size, D gene, J gene. D genes are given only for firm matches. Part of the rows lack a size; the others show once, few, many or a class for expanded clones.

DNA: TGCGCCAGCAGCTTGGCCGGGACAGGACACACCGGGGAGCTGTTTTTT; CDR3: CASSLAGTGHTGELFF; V: TRBV5-1; size: .; D: TRBD1; J: TRBJ2-2
DNA: TGTGCCATCAGTGAAGGCGGGGCTGGAAACACCATATATTTT; CDR3: CAISEGGAGNTIYF; V: TRBV10-3; size: .; D: .; J: TRBJ1-3
DNA: TGTGCCAGCACCCAGTTGGCGAGGCGCAATCAAGAGACCCAGTACTTC; CDR3: CASTQLARRNQETQYF; V: TRBV6-6; size: .; D: .; J: TRBJ2-5
DNA: TGTGCCAGCAGCCAGGACAGAATTCTAGCCAAAAACATTCAGTACTTC; CDR3: CASSQDRILAKNIQYF; V: TRBV7-9; size: .; D: .; J: TRBJ2-4
DNA: TGTGCCAGCAGTTTGGCCTACAGGGGAAAGACGAACACTGAAGCTTTCTTT; CDR3: CASSLAYRGKTNTEAFF; V: TRBV28; size: .; D: TRBD1; J: TRBJ1-1
DNA: TGTGCCAGCAGCTTAGTGATGGGGGGGGCAGATACGCAGTATTTT; CDR3: CASSLVMGGADTQYF; V: TRBV7-9; size: .; D: TRBD2; J: TRBJ2-3
DNA: TGTGCCAGCAGTGAAGCGAGGGGGACAGGGGTGTTCTTC; CDR3: CASSEARGTGVFF; V: TRBV6-1; size: .; D: TRBD1; J: TRBJ2-1
DNA: TGTGCCAGCAGCTTTTTCCAGGGGGTATACAATGAGCAGTTCTTC; CDR3: CASSFFQGVYNEQFF; V: TRBV5-6; size: .; D: TRBD1; J: TRBJ2-1
DNA: TGTGCCAGCAGCTTGGGAAGGGCAGCTAACTATGGCTACACCTTC; CDR3: CASSLGRAANYGYTF; V: TRBV5-8; size: few; D: .; J: TRBJ1-2
DNA: TGTGCCAGCTCACCTGGGACGCAAAGACCCTACGAGCAGTACTTC; CDR3: CASSPGTQRPYEQYF; V: TRBV18; size: .; D: .; J: TRBJ2-7
DNA: TGTGCCTGGAGTGACAGGGTCCGCTACGAGCAGTACTTC; CDR3: CAWSDRVRYEQYF; V: TRBV30; size: .; D: .; J: TRBJ2-7
DNA: TGTGCCAGTAGTATCATCAGGGCGGGGGGACGTGGAGATACGCAGTATTTT; CDR3: CASSIIRAGGRGDTQYF; V: TRBV19; size: .; D: TRBD2; J: TRBJ2-3
DNA: TGTGCCAGCAGCTTGGCTCGGATGGACGGCTACACCTTC; CDR3: CASSLARMDGYTF; V: TRBV5-4; size: .; D: .; J: TRBJ1-2
DNA: TGTGCCAGCGAGCGCTCCGGGGAGCTGTTTTTT; CDR3: CASERSGELFF; V: TRBV21-1; size: .; D: .; J: TRBJ2-2
DNA: TGTGCCAGCAGCAAAGGGGGGACAGGGTTTTTCAATGAGCAGTTCTTC; CDR3: CASSKGGTGFFNEQFF; V: TRBV11-3; size: .; D: TRBD1; J: TRBJ2-1
DNA: TGCGCCAGCAACGCGTCACCGGGACAGCACACTGAAGCTTTCTTT; CDR3: CASNASPGQHTEAFF; V: TRBV5-1; size: few; D: TRBD1; J: TRBJ1-1
DNA: TGTGCCAGCAGCACCGGACAGGGCGGATGGGAGACCCAGTACTTC; CDR3: CASSTGQGGWETQYF; V: TRBV7-2; size: .; D: TRBD1; J: TRBJ2-5
DNA: TGTGCCAGCAGTTCCGACAGGGGATATGGCTACACCTTC; CDR3: CASSSDRGYGYTF; V: TRBV27; size: .; D: TRBD1; J: TRBJ1-2
DNA: TGTGCCAGCAGTTTCTACAATGAGCAGTTCTTC; CDR3: CASSFYNEQFF; V: TRBV2; size: few; D: .; J: TRBJ2-1
DNA: TGTGCCAGCAGCGGGGGGCCGGGACAGGATTCCTACAATGAGCAGTTCTTC; CDR3: CASSGGPGQDSYNEQFF; V: TRBV9; size: .; D: TRBD1; J: TRBJ2-1
DNA: TGTGCCAGCAGTTACGTACACTATAATTCACCCCTCCACTTT; CDR3: CASSYVHYNSPLHF; V: TRBV6-5; size: .; D: .; J: TRBJ1-6
DNA: TGTGCCAGCAGTTTGGGGGGGAACACCGGGGAGCTGTTTTTT; CDR3: CASSLGGNTGELFF; V: TRBV28; size: .; D: .; J: TRBJ2-2
DNA: TGTGCCAGCAGCTTAAATCCTCTGAATGAGCAGTTCTTC; CDR3: CASSLNPLNEQFF; V: TRBV7-3; size: .; D: .; J: TRBJ2-1
DNA: TGTGCCACCCGTTCCGGAGATAGGAGCAATCAGCCCCAGCATTTT; CDR3: CATRSGDRSNQPQHF; V: TRBV27; size: .; D: .; J: TRBJ1-5
DNA: TGCGCCAGCAGCCACCAAGGGACTAGCGTCTACGAGCAGTACTTC; CDR3: CASSHQGTSVYEQYF; V: TRBV4-3; size: .; D: TRBD2; J: TRBJ2-7
DNA: TGTGCCAGCAACCTAGATGGGCGAACGAACACCGGGGAGCTGTTTTTT; CDR3: CASNLDGRTNTGELFF; V: TRBV7-2; size: few; D: .; J: TRBJ2-2
DNA: TGTGCCAGCAGCTTGGAAGACAGAAACTATGGCTACACCTTC; CDR3: CASSLEDRNYGYTF; V: TRBV7-2; size: .; D: .; J: TRBJ1-2
DNA: TGTGCCAGCAGGGGATACCCCTACGAGCAGTACTTC; CDR3: CASRGYPYEQYF; V: TRBV6-1; size: few; D: .; J: TRBJ2-7
DNA: TGTGCCAGCAGCTTGTCGGGGGCCCTCCCGGGCTATGGCTACACCTTC; CDR3: CASSLSGALPGYGYTF; V: TRBV7-9; size: once; D: .; J: TRBJ1-2
DNA: TGTGCCAGCAGCTTAGATAGGGACAGGGTGGGTTTATTGAACACTGAAGCTTTCTTT; CDR3: CASSLDRDRVGLLNTEAFF; V: TRBV11-3; size: .; D: TRBD1; J: TRBJ1-1
DNA: TGTGCCAGCAGCTTATCGGCCTACGAGCAGTACTTC; CDR3: CASSLSAYEQYF; V: TRBV7-9; size: .; D: .; J: TRBJ2-7
DNA: TGTGCCAGCAGAAACTGGAACACTGAAGCTTTCTTT; CDR3: CASRNWNTEAFF; V: TRBV6-5; size: .; D: .; J: TRBJ1-1
DNA: TGTGCCAGCAGCTTAGCGCGTGGGGGCCCAAACTACGAGCAGTACTTC; CDR3: CASSLARGGPNYEQYF; V: TRBV7-9; size: .; D: .; J: TRBJ2-7
DNA: TGCGCCAGCAGCTTCCGGGACAGCCAAGAGACCCAGTACTTC; CDR3: CASSFRDSQETQYF; V: TRBV4-1; size: .; D: TRBD1; J: TRBJ2-5
DNA: TGTGCCAGCAGCTTAGGGGCGGCACGGGTCGCCGGGGAGCTGTTTTTT; CDR3: CASSLGAARVAGELFF; V: TRBV7-2; size: .; D: .; J: TRBJ2-2
DNA: TGTGCCAGCAGTTTCAACAGCGGCGCAGGGGAAGAGACCCAGTACTTC; CDR3: CASSFNSGAGEETQYF; V: TRBV5-4; size: .; D: .; J: TRBJ2-5
DNA: TGTGCCAGCAGCGGATACAGGGGAACCGCTTACAATGAGCAGTTCTTC; CDR3: CASSGYRGTAYNEQFF; V: TRBV7-2; size: once; D: TRBD1; J: TRBJ2-1
DNA: TGTGCCAGCAGCTTCTTACAGGGGGCTGGATGGGAGCAGTACTTC; CDR3: CASSFLQGAGWEQYF; V: TRBV7-9; size: .; D: TRBD1; J: TRBJ2-7
DNA: TGTGCCATCAGTGAGTCGCAGGTTAGCTCCTACGAGCAGTACTTC; CDR3: CAISESQVSSYEQYF; V: TRBV10-3; size: .; D: .; J: TRBJ2-7
DNA: TGTGCCAGCAGTTTAGGGACACCCCTTCGGGAGACCCAGTACTTC; CDR3: CASSLGTPLRETQYF; V: TRBV27; size: .; D: .; J: TRBJ2-5
DNA: TGTGCCAGCAGGTACACAGGGGGGGATGAGCAGTTCTTC; CDR3: CASRYTGGDEQFF; V: TRBV11-2; size: .; D: .; J: TRBJ2-1
DNA: TGTGCCAGCAGCTCCTCCCGGCGGGGAGGTTACAATGAGCAGTTCTTC; CDR3: CASSSSRRGGYNEQFF; V: TRBV11-1; size: .; D: .; J: TRBJ2-1
DNA: TGTGCTAGTGGTTTCCTGTCCCGGACCTACGAGCAGTACTTC; CDR3: CASGFLSRTYEQYF; V: TRBV12-5; size: .; D: .; J: TRBJ2-7
DNA: TGTGCCAGCAGTTTATCGGGACTAGCGGGGGGGGGCTCCTACGAGCAGTACTTC; CDR3: CASSLSGLAGGGSYEQYF; V: TRBV27; size: .; D: TRBD2; J: TRBJ2-7
DNA: TGTGCCAGCAGCTTGAGGAACTATGGCTACACCTTC; CDR3: CASSLRNYGYTF; V: TRBV5-5; size: .; D: .; J: TRBJ1-2
DNA: TGTGCTAGTGGTTTGGTACCGGGGGGATACGAGCAGTACTTC; CDR3: CASGLVPGGYEQYF; V: TRBV12-5; size: .; D: TRBD2; J: TRBJ2-7
DNA: TGTGCCAGCAGCCCCCTCGGACAGTCTGAAGCTTTCTTT; CDR3: CASSPLGQSEAFF; V: TRBV5-4; size: .; D: .; J: TRBJ1-1
DNA: TGTGCCAGCAGTTCCACGGGACTCTACAATGAGCAGTTCTTC; CDR3: CASSSTGLYNEQFF; V: TRBV6-6; size: .; D: .; J: TRBJ2-1
DNA: TGCGCCAGCAGCTTGGAATGGGCAGAGACCCAGTACTTC; CDR3: CASSLEWAETQYF; V: TRBV5-1; size: .; D: .; J: TRBJ2-5
DNA: TGTGCCAGCAGCCGGGGACAGTCTCCTGACTATGGCTACACCTTC; CDR3: CASSRGQSPDYGYTF; V: TRBV11-2; size: .; D: TRBD1; J: TRBJ1-2
DNA: TGTGCCAGCAGTCGAGGGGACAGGCCGCAAGAGACCCAGTACTTC; CDR3: CASSRGDRPQETQYF; V: TRBV6-5; size: .; D: TRBD1; J: TRBJ2-5
DNA: TGTGCCAGTAGTATTGAGGGGAGGCCTAATTCACCCCTCCACTTT; CDR3: CASSIEGRPNSPLHF; V: TRBV19; size: .; D: .; J: TRBJ1-6
DNA: TGTGCCAGTAGTATATACGAAACCGGGCCGAACACTGAAGCTTTCTTT; CDR3: CASSIYETGPNTEAFF; V: TRBV19; size: once; D: .; J: TRBJ1-1
DNA: TGTGCCACCAGCAGAGCCCTCGGTATGCAGTATTTT; CDR3: CATSRALGMQYF; V: TRBV15; size: .; D: .; J: TRBJ2-3
DNA: TGTGCCAGCAGTTACCCGGGACAGGGCAGGGAGACCCAGTACTTC; CDR3: CASSYPGQGRETQYF; V: TRBV6-5; size: .; D: TRBD1; J: TRBJ2-5
DNA: TGTGCCAGCAGTTTTGGACGGGGCCTCTCCTATAATTCACCCCTCCACTTT; CDR3: CASSFGRGLSYNSPLHF; V: TRBV27; size: once; D: .; J: TRBJ1-6